This TCR beta chain comes out of a study of blood T cells in healthy people across ages. With a J-beta primer mix and a sample-barcoded 5' primer, a second PCR ran 7 to 11 cycles. TCRdb independently ran MiXCR on the 5' RACE reads; one entry per CDR3 protein. This sample has roughly 1.6 million distinct CDR3 sequences, with approximately 32% found just once. The CDR3 has 18 residues. The ends were cut back, 1 base at V and 4 bases at J, with 20 bases in the middle. Germline V lookup: CDR1 LGHNA, CDR2 YNFKEQ. The sequencing sample was made of blood. This clonotype originated in a woman in her twenties or thirties in good health. The gene calls are TRBV4-2 and TRBJ2-1; D is possibly TRBD1 or TRBD2 (6 bases each). For the CDR3, the DNA is TGTGCCAGCAGCCAAGTCCGGACCCGCGGGACACCATACAATGAGCAGTTCTTC. Amino acid sequence: CASSQVRTRGTPYNEQFF.